This TCR beta chain is drawn from a study of OX40 agonist ivuxolimab in advanced cancers. Study-level points and caveats: Clones of CD4+ and CD8+ blood T cells grew by week 6 at doses of 0.1 to 3.0 mg/kg.

The method was immunoSEQ multiplex PCR; TCRdb's version includes in-frame clones alone and lacks a portion of them. Altogether approximately 96,000 clones are present, about 90% being singletons, with the ten largest covering about 1.5%. A remark on this clone: What it recognizes is unknown.

Germline loops: CDR1 SGHTA, CDR2 FQGNSA. Losses at the gene ends were 2 bases for V and 4 bases for J; bases not matched to a gene: 11. This CDR3 is built from 17 residues. V gene TRBV7-2 combines with J gene TRBJ1-5, with 7 bases aligning to TRBD1. Sequenced material: CD4+ or CD8+ T cells sorted from blood, taken in a trial of the OX40 agonist ivuxolimab. The origin of this receptor is an adult with an advanced solid tumor such as melanoma, head and neck, liver or kidney cancer. In DNA form, the CDR3 reads TGTGCCAGCAGCTTAAGAACCGTGACAGGGATGAATCAGCCCCAGCATTTT. It translates to CASSLRTVTGMNQPQHF.